This TCR beta chain appears in the sequencing data of a study of blood T cells in healthy people across ages. Healthy individuals of Caucasian origin from Russia, aged roughly 6 to 100, served as donors. Drawn from each donor were approximately 10 milliliters of peripheral blood. The second PCR ran about 6 to 11 cycles with a sample-barcoded 5' primer and J-beta primers. Researchers report that each sample yielded at least 2.5 million CDR3-containing paired-end reads. TCRdb reprocessed the 5' RACE reads via MiXCR and lists one record per CDR3 protein. The sample lists about 1.8 million distinct CDR3 sequences, around half occurring once. Sequenced material: blood. This clonotype was obtained from a middle-aged woman in good health.

The CDR3 spells CASSLQRDEQFF. The CDR3 coding sequence is TGTGCCAGCAGTTTACAACGTGATGAGCAGTTCTTC. The rearrangement joins TRBV28 to TRBJ2-1; D not resolved. The CDR3 consists of 12 residues. V was trimmed by 2 bases and J by 8 bases, leaving 7 bases between them. Germline V gene data show CDR1 as MDHEN and CDR2 as SYDVKM.